A selection of T cell receptor beta chains follows, all from one sample in a study of molecular identifiers for immune sequencing clone quantification. TCRdb analysed the PCR reads with MiXCR anew, one entry per CDR3 protein. This repertoire shows more than 450,000 distinct CDR3 sequences, about 20% found once; its top ten account for 0.84%. The specimen was naive CD8+ T cells from blood, with Jurkat cell RNA spiked in. The receptors derive from a human donor in good health. Some libraries in this study had Jurkat cell RNA spiked in. CDR3s include the opening cysteine and the closing phenylalanine or tryptophan. The D gene is left open where the match is weak. Size values are once, few and many counts, or a class for expanded clones, and some rows have none.

-	TRBV19	TRBJ2-1	-	TGTGCCAGTAGTATAGTTGAGGCGGCGGGTGAGCAGTTCTTC	CASSIVEAAGEQFF
-	TRBV5-1	TRBJ1-1	-	TGCGCCGGCAGCTTAGGACTTAATACTGAAGCTTTCTTT	CAGSLGLNTEAFF
-	TRBV9	TRBJ1-3	few	TGTGCCAGCAGCGTAGGCGAGGGGGGAAACACCATATATTTT	CASSVGEGGNTIYF
-	TRBV19	TRBJ1-2	few	TGTGCCAGTAGCGCCTCGAATGGGGGAGGAATCGGCTACACCTTC	CASSASNGGGIGYTF
TRBD2	TRBV12-3/TRBV12-4	TRBJ2-1	-	TGTGCCAGCAGCCCTTTCCTGCGGGGGGGCGGGGTAAATGAGCAGTTCTTC	CASSPFLRGGGVNEQFF
-	TRBV4-3	TRBJ2-5	many	TGCGCCAGCAGCCAAGATGGAACAGAAGAGACCCAGTACTTC	CASSQDGTEETQYF
-	TRBV15	TRBJ2-7	few	TGTGCCACCACCGAGTCCCTCTCCTACGAGCAGTACTTC	CATTESLSYEQYF
-	TRBV15	TRBJ1-1	many	TGTGCCACCAGCAGAGATTCCGGAAGACCAGGGGCTGAAGCTTTCTTT	CATSRDSGRPGAEAFF
TRBD1	TRBV28	TRBJ2-3	many	TGTGCCAGCAGTTTCGGGACAGGCGCCGGCAATACGCAGTATTTT	CASSFGTGAGNTQYF
TRBD2	TRBV4-3	TRBJ2-5	few	TGCGCCAGCAGCCAGGGTTCCTGGCCTAGCGGGGGGGCGGTACAAGAGACCCAGTACTTC	CASSQGSWPSGGAVQETQYF
-	TRBV6-1	TRBJ2-2	-	TGTGCCAGTGCCCCCGATGTTGGTTACGCGAACACCGGGGAGCTGTTTTTT	CASAPDVGYANTGELFF
-	TRBV20-1	TRBJ1-1	-	TGCAGTGCTAGAGACTTCAACACTGAAGCTTTCTTT	CSARDFNTEAFF
-	TRBV12-3/TRBV12-4	TRBJ1-5	many	TGTGCCAGCAGTTCCGTGGGTAGGGGCGGCAATCAGCCCCAGCATTTT	CASSSVGRGGNQPQHF
-	TRBV9	TRBJ1-5	many	TGTGCCAGCAGCGTAGACGGGGTAAGCAATCAGCCCCAGCATTTT	CASSVDGVSNQPQHF
-	TRBV11-2	TRBJ2-7	many	TGTGCCAGCCGAACCCCCTACGAGCAGTACTTC	CASRTPYEQYF
-	TRBV5-1	TRBJ2-1	many	TGCGCCAGCAGCTCAGGACAGTACAATGAGCAGTTCTTC	CASSSGQYNEQFF
-	TRBV2	TRBJ2-1	-	TGTGCCAGCAGTTACCCCCTGGACAATGAGCAGTTCTTC	CASSYPLDNEQFF
-	TRBV11-2	TRBJ2-3	many	TGTGCCAGCAGCCCACGAACGGGGGGCCGGAACACAGATACGCAGTATTTT	CASSPRTGGRNTDTQYF
TRBD2	TRBV27	TRBJ2-5	few	TGTGCCAGCAGTCCCTGGATGGGGACTAGCGGGATCCAAGAGACCCAGTACTTC	CASSPWMGTSGIQETQYF
-	TRBV7-9	TRBJ1-1	-	TGTGCCAGCAGCGCAGGTTACACTGAAGCTTTCTTT	CASSAGYTEAFF
TRBD1	TRBV28	TRBJ1-2	many	TGTGCCAGCAGTTTCTGGACAGGGGGAGACTATGGCTACACCTTC	CASSFWTGGDYGYTF
TRBD2	TRBV7-9	TRBJ2-3	-	TGTGCCAGCAGCCTCGGGACCTACGGACTAGTGTCAGATACGCAGTATTTT	CASSLGTYGLVSDTQYF
TRBD2	TRBV7-6	TRBJ2-2	few	TGTGCCAGCAGCGCGGAGGGAGGGACCGGGGAGCTGTTTTTT	CASSAEGGTGELFF
-	TRBV6-2/TRBV6-3	TRBJ2-4	-	TGTGCCAGCAGTTACTCGAAGGTTTGGGGCTGGGCGGACATTCAGTACTTC	CASSYSKVWGWADIQYF
TRBD2	TRBV19	TRBJ2-3	-	TGTGCCAGTAGTATTGCGGGAGGTCTAGATACGCAGTATTTT	CASSIAGGLDTQYF
TRBD2	TRBV29-1	TRBJ2-1	many	TGCAGCCATTGGGGGACTAGCGGGAGTCGGTCCTACAATGAGCAGTTCTTC	CSHWGTSGSRSYNEQFF
-	TRBV7-9	TRBJ1-3	few	TGTGCTAGTAATACTCCCTCTGGAAACACCATATATTTT	CASNTPSGNTIYF
-	TRBV4-1	TRBJ1-2	few	TGCGCCAGCAGCCAAGTAACGGTTGAGGGAGATGGCTACACCTTC	CASSQVTVEGDGYTF
-	TRBV10-1	TRBJ1-5	many	TGCGCCAGCCAGACTCGCGGGCGCCAGCCCCAGCATTTT	CASQTRGRQPQHF
-	TRBV7-9	TRBJ1-1	many	TGTGCCAGCAGCCCCTTTTGGTTGAACACTGAAGCTTTCTTT	CASSPFWLNTEAFF
-	TRBV7-8	TRBJ1-1	many	TGTGCCAGCAGCTCAGACCCGGTAAGCGAAGCTTTCTTT	CASSSDPVSEAFF
-	TRBV12-3/TRBV12-4	TRBJ2-7	many	TGTGCCAGCAGGGGACTGGCTACGGGGGAGCAGTACTTC	CASRGLATGEQYF
-	TRBV7-2	TRBJ1-4	many	TGTGCCAGCAGCTTGTGGAAAAATGAAAAACTGTTTTTT	CASSLWKNEKLFF
TRBD1	TRBV28	TRBJ1-4	many	TGTGCCAGCAGGGACAGGGCGGAAGAAAAACTGTTTTTT	CASRDRAEEKLFF
-	TRBV6-2/TRBV6-3	TRBJ2-5	few	TGTGCCAGCAGTCCGTTCTTTACGGAGACCCAGTACTTC	CASSPFFTETQYF
TRBD2	TRBV7-2	TRBJ2-1	many	TGTGCCAGCAGCATCAGCCCGGGACTAGCGAGGGACAATGAGCAGTTCTTC	CASSISPGLARDNEQFF
-	TRBV6-5	TRBJ2-2	-	TGTGCCAGCAGTTATGTACAAGCCGGGGAGCTGTTTTTT	CASSYVQAGELFF
-	TRBV10-3	TRBJ2-7	many	TGTGCCATCAGTGAGTCAGACGGGCCCTACGAGCAGTACTTC	CAISESDGPYEQYF
TRBD1	TRBV7-9	TRBJ2-7	many	TGTGCCAGCGAGGGGGTATGGCAGGGGGAGTACGAGCAGTACTTC	CASEGVWQGEYEQYF
TRBD2	TRBV20-1	TRBJ2-7	many	TGCAGTGCTAGATTAACTAGCGGGTTTTACGAGCAGTACTTC	CSARLTSGFYEQYF
-	TRBV7-6	TRBJ2-5	-	TGTGCCAGCAGCTTCGACCTCGGCCTAGGGGAGACCCAGTACTTC	CASSFDLGLGETQYF
TRBD1	TRBV5-1	TRBJ1-1	many	TGCGCCAGCAGCTTGGGCAACAGGGGATTTACTGAAGCTTTCTTT	CASSLGNRGFTEAFF
TRBD2	TRBV20-1	TRBJ2-7	-	TGCAGTGCTAGAGATGGACTAGCGGGTTCACTCTTGTACGAGCAGTACTTC	CSARDGLAGSLLYEQYF
TRBD1	TRBV4-1	TRBJ2-5	many	TGCGCCAGCAGCCAAGAAAGAGGGGGCGGTGAGACCCAGTACTTC	CASSQERGGGETQYF
TRBD2	TRBV4-1	TRBJ2-7	many	TGCGCCAGCAGCCAAGCGGGGGGGAAAGCCTACGAGCAGTACTTC	CASSQAGGKAYEQYF
TRBD1	TRBV27	TRBJ2-7	many	TGTGCCAGCAGCATAGGGGGACAGGCCGCATTCTACGAGCAGTACTTC	CASSIGGQAAFYEQYF
TRBD2	TRBV10-3	TRBJ2-3	-	TGTGCCATCAGACAGAAGACCTCGACTAGCGCCTTTACAGATACGCAGTATTTT	CAIRQKTSTSAFTDTQYF
-	TRBV28	TRBJ2-3	-	TGTGCCAGCAGTTTGGTAGGGAAGCCAGATACGCAGTATTTT	CASSLVGKPDTQYF